This TCR beta chain emerged from a study of blood T cells in healthy people across ages. For the second PCR, which ran for about 7 to 11 cycles, a sample-barcoded 5' primer and a J-beta primer mix were used. TCRdb redid the calling of the 5' RACE reads with MiXCR, one entry per CDR3 protein. The repertoire holds 630,000 or so distinct CDR3 sequences, with roughly 30% as singletons. The donors, healthy Caucasians from Russia, were aged roughly 6 to 90. The table lists this clonotype with many counts. The CDR3 totals 14 residues. Germline trimming cut 4 bases from V and 8 bases from J; bases unmatched to any gene: 6. The germline gives CDR1 MNHNY, CDR2 SVGAGI (reference sequence).

The source material was blood. The source is a woman aged 80 or over in good health. The rearrangement joins TRBV6-6 to TRBJ1-4; TRBD1 agrees at 8 bases. CDR3 sequence reads: CASSSTGGEEKLFF. In nucleotides, the CDR3 is TGTGCCAGCAGTTCCACAGGGGGGGAGGAAAAACTGTTTTTT.